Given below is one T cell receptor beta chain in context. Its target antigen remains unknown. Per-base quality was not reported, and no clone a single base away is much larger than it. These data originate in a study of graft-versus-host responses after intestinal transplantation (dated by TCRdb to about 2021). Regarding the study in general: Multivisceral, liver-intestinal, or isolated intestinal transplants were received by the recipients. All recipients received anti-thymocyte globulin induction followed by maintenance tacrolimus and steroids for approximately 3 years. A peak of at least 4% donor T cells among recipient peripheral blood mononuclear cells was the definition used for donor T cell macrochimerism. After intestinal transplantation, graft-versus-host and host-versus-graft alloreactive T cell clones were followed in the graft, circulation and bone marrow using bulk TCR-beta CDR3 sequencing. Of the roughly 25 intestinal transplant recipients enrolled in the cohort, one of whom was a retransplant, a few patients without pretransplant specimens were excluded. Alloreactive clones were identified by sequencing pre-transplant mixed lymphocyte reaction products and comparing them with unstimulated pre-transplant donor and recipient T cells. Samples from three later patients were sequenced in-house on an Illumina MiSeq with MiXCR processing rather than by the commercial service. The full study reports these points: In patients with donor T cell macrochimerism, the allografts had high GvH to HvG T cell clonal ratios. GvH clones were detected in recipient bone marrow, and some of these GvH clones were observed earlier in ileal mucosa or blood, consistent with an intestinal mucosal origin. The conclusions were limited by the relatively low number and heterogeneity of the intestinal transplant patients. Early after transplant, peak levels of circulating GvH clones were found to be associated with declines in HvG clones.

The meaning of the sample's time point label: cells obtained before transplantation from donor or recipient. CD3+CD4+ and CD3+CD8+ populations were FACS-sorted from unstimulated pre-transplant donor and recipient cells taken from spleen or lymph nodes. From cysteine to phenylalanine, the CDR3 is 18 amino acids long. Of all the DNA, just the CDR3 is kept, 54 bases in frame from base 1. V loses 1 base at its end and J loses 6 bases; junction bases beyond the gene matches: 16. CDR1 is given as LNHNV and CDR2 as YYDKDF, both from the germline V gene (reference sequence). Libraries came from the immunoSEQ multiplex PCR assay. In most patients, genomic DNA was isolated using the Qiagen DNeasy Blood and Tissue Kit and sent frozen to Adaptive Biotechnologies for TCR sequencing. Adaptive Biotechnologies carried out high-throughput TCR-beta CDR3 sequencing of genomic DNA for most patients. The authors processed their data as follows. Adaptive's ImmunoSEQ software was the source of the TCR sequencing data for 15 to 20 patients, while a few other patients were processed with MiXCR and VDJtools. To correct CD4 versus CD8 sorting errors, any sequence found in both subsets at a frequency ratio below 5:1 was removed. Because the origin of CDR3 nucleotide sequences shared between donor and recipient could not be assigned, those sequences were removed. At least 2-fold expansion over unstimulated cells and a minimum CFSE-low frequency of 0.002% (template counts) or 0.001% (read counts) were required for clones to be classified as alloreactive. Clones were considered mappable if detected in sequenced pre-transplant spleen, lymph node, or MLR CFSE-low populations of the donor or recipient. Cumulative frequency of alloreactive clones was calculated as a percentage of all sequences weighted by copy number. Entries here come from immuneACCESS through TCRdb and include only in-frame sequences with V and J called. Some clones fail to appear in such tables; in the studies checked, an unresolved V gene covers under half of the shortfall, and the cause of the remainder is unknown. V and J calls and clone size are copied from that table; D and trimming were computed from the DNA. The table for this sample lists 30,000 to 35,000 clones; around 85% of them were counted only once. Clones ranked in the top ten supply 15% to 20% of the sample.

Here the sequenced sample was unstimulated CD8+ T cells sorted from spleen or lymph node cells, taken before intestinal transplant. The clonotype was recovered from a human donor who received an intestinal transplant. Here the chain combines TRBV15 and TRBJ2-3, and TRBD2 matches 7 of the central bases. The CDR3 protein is CATSRAPATGGRIDTQYF. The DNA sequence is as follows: TGTGCCACCAGCAGAGCCCCCGCTACGGGAGGAAGGATTGATACGCAGTATTTT.